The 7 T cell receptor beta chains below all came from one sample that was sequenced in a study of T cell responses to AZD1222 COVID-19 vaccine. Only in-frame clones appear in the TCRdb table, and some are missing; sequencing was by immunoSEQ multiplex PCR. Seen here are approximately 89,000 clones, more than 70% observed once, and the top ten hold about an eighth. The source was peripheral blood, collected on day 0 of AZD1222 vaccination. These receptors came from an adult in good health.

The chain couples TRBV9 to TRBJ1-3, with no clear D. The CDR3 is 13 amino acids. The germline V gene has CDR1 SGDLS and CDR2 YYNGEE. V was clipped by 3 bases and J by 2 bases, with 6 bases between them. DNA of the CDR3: TGTGCCAGCAGCGAAACAACTGGAAACACCATATATTTT. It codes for CASSETTGNTIYF.

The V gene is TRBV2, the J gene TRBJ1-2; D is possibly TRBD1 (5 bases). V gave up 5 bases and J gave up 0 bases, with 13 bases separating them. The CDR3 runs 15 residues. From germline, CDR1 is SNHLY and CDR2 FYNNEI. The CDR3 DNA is TGTGCCAGCAGTCGGGGACCGTCTTCTAACTATGGCTACACCTTC. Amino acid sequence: CASSRGPSSNYGYTF. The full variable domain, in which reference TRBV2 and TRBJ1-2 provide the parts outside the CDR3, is EPEVTQTPSHQVTQMGQEVILRCVPISNHLYFYWYRQILGQKVEFLVSFYNNEISEKSEIFDDQFSVERPDGSNFTLKIRSTKLEDSAMYFCASSRGPSSNYGYTFGSGTRLTVV.

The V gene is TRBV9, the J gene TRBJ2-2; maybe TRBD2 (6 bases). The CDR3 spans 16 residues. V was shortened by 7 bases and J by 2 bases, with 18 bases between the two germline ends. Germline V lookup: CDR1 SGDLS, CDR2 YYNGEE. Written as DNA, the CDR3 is TGTGCCAGCCACTCCCGCCCGGGAGTAAACACCGGGGAGCTGTTTTTT. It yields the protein CASHSRPGVNTGELFF.

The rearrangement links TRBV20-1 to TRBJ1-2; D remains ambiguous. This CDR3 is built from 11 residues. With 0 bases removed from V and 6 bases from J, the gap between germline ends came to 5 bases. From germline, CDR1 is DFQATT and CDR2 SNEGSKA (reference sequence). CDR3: CSARDPHGYTF. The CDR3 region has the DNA TGCAGTGCTAGAGATCCCCATGGCTACACCTTC.

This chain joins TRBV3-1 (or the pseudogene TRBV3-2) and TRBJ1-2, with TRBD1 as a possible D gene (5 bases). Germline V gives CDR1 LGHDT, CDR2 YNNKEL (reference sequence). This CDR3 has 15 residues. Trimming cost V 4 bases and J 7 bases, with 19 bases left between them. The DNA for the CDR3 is TGTGCCAGCAGCCGACAGCCAGTAGCTCCTATTGGCTACACCTTC. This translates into CASSRQPVAPIGYTF.

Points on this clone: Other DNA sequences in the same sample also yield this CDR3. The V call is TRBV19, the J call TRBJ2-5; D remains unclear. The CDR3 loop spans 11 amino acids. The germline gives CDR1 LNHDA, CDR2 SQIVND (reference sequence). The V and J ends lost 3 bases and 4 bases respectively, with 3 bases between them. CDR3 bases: TGTGCCAGTAGTATCAGAGAGACCCAGTACTTC. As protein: CASSIRETQYF.

The CDR3 loop reads CASSLAGNSYEQYF. The DNA for the CDR3 is TGCGCCAGCAGCTTGGCCGGGAACTCCTACGAGCAGTACTTC. The chain combines TRBV5-1 with TRBJ2-7; possibly TRBD2 for D (5 bases). The CDR3 consists of 14 residues. Germline assignment: CDR1 SGHRS and CDR2 YFSETQ. The germline V and J ends were trimmed by 0 bases and 0 bases, with 7 bases remaining between them.